The 16 T cell receptor beta chains presented below share a single source sample, sequenced in a study of blood T cell repertoires in COVID-19. Assay: immunoSEQ multiplex PCR; the TCRdb copy retains only in-frame clones and omits some. Among approximately 200,000 clones, around nine tenths were seen once, and the ten largest hold around 1.5%. The sequencing input was peripheral blood. These receptor sequences come from a man between 18 and 35 years old with active or convalescent COVID-19.

V is TRBV30 and J is TRBJ2-3; 7 bases map to TRBD2. Germline CDR1 reads GTSNPN; CDR2 reads SVGIG (reference sequence). The CDR3 covers 12 residues. V lost 2 bases and J lost 7; bases outside the gene matches: 3. This CDR3 is CAWSTSANTQYF. Written as DNA, the CDR3 is TGTGCCTGGAGTACTAGCGCGAATACGCAGTATTTT. Filled out from reference TRBV30 and TRBJ2-3, the complete variable domain reads SQTIHQWPATLVQPVGSPLSLECTVEGTSNPNLYWYRQAAGRGLQLLFYSVGIGQISSEVPQNLSASRPQDRQFILSSKKLLLSDSGFYLCAWSTSANTQYFGPGTRLTVL.

V gene TRBV5-4 combines with J gene TRBJ2-6; D is possibly TRBD1 (5 bases). CDR1 SGHNT and CDR2 YYREEE come from the germline V gene (reference sequence). The V and J ends lost 4 bases and 4 bases respectively, with 9 bases between them. This CDR3 contains 14 residues. The CDR3 region has the DNA TGTGCCAGCAGCGGGGCCGGGGGGGCCAACGTCCTGACTTTC. It encodes CASSGAGGANVLTF. Drawing the rest from reference TRBV5-4 and TRBJ2-6, the complete variable domain is ETGVTQSPTHLIKTRGQQVTLRCSSQSGHNTVSWYQQALGQGPQFIFQYYREEENGRGNFPPRFSGLQFPNYSSELNVNALELDDSALYLCASSGAGGANVLTFGAGSRLTVL.

The chain carries TRBV6-5 and TRBJ1-1, with 10 bases aligning to TRBD1. There are 14 residues in the CDR3. The germline gives CDR1 MNHEY, CDR2 SVGAGI. The J segment lost 4 bases and the V segment lost 4 bases, leaving 3 bases of the junction unmatched. The CDR3 DNA reads as TGTGCCAGCAGTTTCCGACAGGGGGCCACTGAAGCTTTCTTT. As protein: CASSFRQGATEAFF.

A note on this clone: The same CDR3 can be traced to other DNA sequences in this sample. The gene calls are TRBV12-3 or TRBV12-4 and TRBJ2-7; no reliable D call. The CDR3 loop spans 11 amino acids. The ends were cut back, 6 bases at V and 0 bases at J, with 3 bases in the middle. CDR3 DNA: TGTGCCAGCAGCTCCTCCTACGAGCAGTACTTC. Translation: CASSSSYEQYF.

This rearrangement joins TRBV5-1 to TRBJ2-5; D unclear. V was trimmed by 1 base and J by 0 bases, leaving 10 bases between them. Germline CDR1 and CDR2: SGHRS and YFSETQ. The CDR3 has 15 residues. CDR3 DNA: TGCGCCAGCAGCTTGCAATTGGCAGACCAAGAGACCCAGTACTTC. Translated: CASSLQLADQETQYF.

CDR3 DNA sequence: TGTGCCAGCAGTTACAAGGGACAGGGTCCAGATACGCAGTATTTT. Protein: CASSYKGQGPDTQYF. This sequence joins TRBV6-5 and TRBJ2-3, with 9 bases lining up with TRBD1. CDR3 length: 15 amino acids. Trimming took 2 bases from V and 4 from J; bases not matched to a gene: 4. CDR1 and CDR2 from the germline V gene are MNHEY and SVGAGI.

The chain has TRBV7-3 and TRBJ2-1; D possibly corresponds to TRBD2 (7 bases). The CDR3 runs to 15 residues. Per the germline V gene, CDR1 is SGHTA and CDR2 is FQGTGA. V lost 5 bases and J lost 5, with 16 bases in between. The DNA for the CDR3 is TGTGCCAGCAGCGTACAGGGAGGGGGGCACAATGAGCAGTTCTTC. Translating it yields CASSVQGGGHNEQFF.

The gene calls are TRBV27 and TRBJ2-1; no firm D call. Trimming pared 5 bases from V and 7 bases from J, leaving 15 bases between. This CDR3 has 14 residues. Germline values: CDR1 MNHEY, CDR2 SMNVEV (reference sequence). The CDR3 DNA is TGTGCCAGCAGTGACCTCGGCGAGGAGAATGAGCAGTTCTTC. Its translation: CASSDLGEENEQFF.

The rearrangement links TRBV7-2 to TRBJ1-1; D remains ambiguous. Trimming removed 2 bases at V and 3 bases at J, with 10 bases between. CDR3 length equals 14 residues. Germline CDR1 SGHTA, CDR2 FQGNSA. CDR3 nucleotide sequence: TGTGCCAGCAGCTTAACTGTTTCGGACACTGAAGCTTTCTTT. It translates to CASSLTVSDTEAFF.

This chain links TRBV7-9 with TRBJ1-3; D gene uncertain. The CDR3 length is 15 residues. Germline V lookup: CDR1 SEHNR, CDR2 FQNEAQ (reference sequence). Trimming took off 5 bases at V and 0 bases at J, with 11 bases between the two ends. The CDR3 reads CASSAREISGNTIYF. The CDR3 coding sequence is TGTGCCAGCAGCGCACGAGAAATCTCTGGAAACACCATATATTTT.

The chain combines TRBV2 with TRBJ2-1, with 7 bases fitting TRBD1. Germline lookup yields CDR1 SNHLY and CDR2 FYNNEI. V shed 5 bases and J 3 bases; nucleotides not matched to a gene: 7. CDR3 length: 15 residues. The CDR3 nucleotides read TGTGCCAGCAGTCACCGGCGACAGGGCTACAATGAGCAGTTCTTC. Translation: CASSHRRQGYNEQFF.

The chain couples TRBV6-2 or TRBV6-3 to TRBJ2-5, with 14 bases that match TRBD2. The CDR3 contains 17 residues. CDR1 and CDR2 (germline): MNHEY, SVGEGT. Trimming removed 6 bases from V and 4 bases from J; junction bases left unmatched: 10. CDR3 bases: TGTGCCAGCAGCATGGGACTAGCGGGAGAGTACGGAGAGACCCAGTACTTC. This translates into CASSMGLAGEYGETQYF.

The rearrangement uses TRBV27 and TRBJ2-7, with a weak D call TRBD1 (5 bases). Trimming pared 3 bases from V and 0 bases from J, leaving 12 bases between. The CDR3 runs to 15 residues. Germline values: CDR1 MNHEY, CDR2 SMNVEV (reference sequence). The CDR3 bases are TGTGCCAGCAGTTTGACAGATAAACCCTCCTACGAGCAGTACTTC. Its protein product is CASSLTDKPSYEQYF.

This clone was counted between two and nine times. This chain uses TRBV7-2 with TRBJ2-7; 9 positions agree with TRBD2. The CDR3 loop spans 16 amino acids. Per germline, CDR1 SGHTA and CDR2 FQGNSA. With 0 bases clipped from V and 7 bases from J, the junction kept 10 bases outside the gene matches. The chain's CDR3 is CASSLASPSGRREQYF. As DNA, the CDR3 is TGTGCCAGCAGCTTAGCCTCCCCCAGCGGGAGGCGGGAGCAGTACTTC.

This chain uses TRBV19 with TRBJ1-5, with 7 bases lining up with TRBD1. Germline lookup yields CDR1 LNHDA and CDR2 SQIVND (reference sequence). The junction had 6 bases not matched to a gene; V was cut back by 3 bases and J by 4 bases. The CDR3 contains 15 residues. CDR3 in DNA: TGTGCCAGTAGTATGCGGACAGGTCTGAATCAGCCCCAGCATTTT. It specifies CASSMRTGLNQPQHF.

The chain joins TRBV10-3 to TRBJ1-2; tentatively, D is TRBD1 (6 bases). Germline CDR1 and CDR2: ENHRY and SYGVKD. The V end lost 8 bases, the J end lost 8 bases, and 15 bases lay between the germline ends. There are 12 residues in the CDR3. As DNA, the CDR3 is TGTGCCATCTCGAAAGGGGGTTCAGGCTACACCTTC. Its protein is CAISKGGSGYTF.